A selection of T cell receptor beta chains follows, all from one sample in a study of cytomegalovirus exposure and HLA in healthy donors. Using immunoSEQ multiplex PCR, the repertoire was profiled, and TCRdb retains in-frame clones only, with some absent. Of 120,000 or so clones listed, roughly 15% are singletons. The specimen sequenced was PBMCs. The origin of the receptors is a young woman in good health and CMV-seronegative. The CDR3 runs from the conserved cysteine through the conserved F or W. The order of the fields is D gene, V gene, J gene, clone size, CDR3 protein, CDR3 DNA. A D gene is named only where the DNA matches it firmly. Clone size is shown for a subset of rows, as once, few, many or a class of expanded clone.

d_gene: -
v_gene: TRBV6-4
j_gene: TRBJ2-2
abundance: few
CDR3aa: CASSEQQDTGELFF
CDR3nt: TGTGCCAGCAGTGAACAGCAAGACACCGGGGAGCTGTTTTTT

d_gene: -
v_gene: TRBV19
j_gene: TRBJ2-3
abundance: few
CDR3aa: CASSLLRQLSTDTQYF
CDR3nt: TGTGCCAGTAGTCTCCTTCGACAGCTTAGCACAGATACGCAGTATTTT

d_gene: TRBD1
v_gene: TRBV28
j_gene: TRBJ1-1
abundance: few
CDR3aa: CASSLPPGQGPTEAFF
CDR3nt: TGTGCCAGCAGCCTACCCCCGGGACAGGGACCCACTGAAGCTTTCTTT

d_gene: -
v_gene: TRBV7-3
j_gene: TRBJ2-2
abundance: -
CDR3aa: CASSSSVGEHTGELFF
CDR3nt: TGTGCCAGCAGCTCCTCCGTTGGGGAGCACACCGGGGAGCTGTTTTTT

d_gene: TRBD1
v_gene: TRBV2
j_gene: TRBJ2-7
abundance: few
CDR3aa: CASSTTGGSYEQYF
CDR3nt: TGTGCCAGCAGCACGACAGGGGGAAGCTACGAGCAGTATTTC

d_gene: TRBD2
v_gene: TRBV14
j_gene: TRBJ2-5
abundance: few
CDR3aa: CASSQALAGGETQYF
CDR3nt: TGTGCCAGCAGCCAAGCTCTAGCGGGAGGAGAGACCCAGTACTTC

d_gene: TRBD2
v_gene: TRBV6-5
j_gene: TRBJ2-1
abundance: -
CDR3aa: CASSYSRLAGSNEQFF
CDR3nt: TGTGCCAGCAGTTACTCGAGACTAGCGGGGTCAAATGAGCAGTTCTTC

d_gene: -
v_gene: TRBV7-3
j_gene: TRBJ2-5
abundance: -
CDR3aa: CASSQQVGETQYF
CDR3nt: TGTGCCAGCAGCCAACAGGTTGGAGAGACCCAGTACTTC

d_gene: -
v_gene: TRBV5-6
j_gene: TRBJ2-5
abundance: many
CDR3aa: CASSLAGRAQETQYF
CDR3nt: TGTGCCAGCAGCTTGGCGGGCAGGGCACAAGAGACCCAGTACTTC

d_gene: -
v_gene: TRBV4-1
j_gene: TRBJ2-4
abundance: -
CDR3aa: CASSQGGVLAKNIQYF
CDR3nt: TGCGCCAGCAGCCAAGGGGGGGTTTTGGCCAAAAACATTCAGTACTTC

d_gene: TRBD2
v_gene: TRBV5-1
j_gene: TRBJ2-5
abundance: -
CDR3aa: CASSFGAGEETQYF
CDR3nt: TGCGCCAGCAGCTTTGGGGCGGGAGAAGAGACCCAGTACTTC

d_gene: -
v_gene: TRBV5-1
j_gene: TRBJ2-1
abundance: -
CDR3aa: CASSWNTGKGSYNEQFF
CDR3nt: TGCGCCAGCAGCTGGAACACAGGGAAGGGCTCCTACAATGAGCAGTTCTTC

d_gene: TRBD2
v_gene: TRBV5-1
j_gene: TRBJ2-1
abundance: few
CDR3aa: CASSLAGVAGIDEQFF
CDR3nt: TGCGCCAGCAGCTTGGCCGGGGTAGCGGGGATAGATGAGCAGTTCTTC

d_gene: -
v_gene: TRBV25-1
j_gene: TRBJ2-2
abundance: -
CDR3aa: CASTLSSPGGSGELFF
CDR3nt: TGTGCCAGCACCCTAAGCTCGCCGGGCGGGTCCGGGGAGCTGTTTTTT

d_gene: TRBD1
v_gene: TRBV29-1
j_gene: TRBJ2-7
abundance: -
CDR3aa: CSVEDRGSTYEQYF
CDR3nt: TGCAGCGTGGAGGACAGGGGATCTACCTACGAGCAGTACTTC

d_gene: -
v_gene: TRBV28
j_gene: TRBJ1-1
abundance: -
CDR3aa: CASSLSGGTEAFF
CDR3nt: TGTGCCAGCAGTTTATCGGGGGGCACTGAAGCTTTCTTT

d_gene: TRBD1
v_gene: TRBV19
j_gene: TRBJ2-1
abundance: few
CDR3aa: CASRSRDRAYNEQFF
CDR3nt: TGTGCCAGTAGAAGCCGGGACAGGGCATACAATGAGCAGTTCTTC

d_gene: -
v_gene: TRBV5-1
j_gene: TRBJ1-1
abundance: -
CDR3aa: CASSLDRGNTEAFF
CDR3nt: TGCGCCAGCAGCTTGGATAGGGGTAACACTGAAGCTTTCTTT

d_gene: TRBD1
v_gene: TRBV30
j_gene: TRBJ2-7
abundance: -
CDR3aa: CALLGAGGYEQYF
CDR3nt: TGTGCCTTACTCGGGGCAGGGGGCTACGAGCAGTACTTC

d_gene: -
v_gene: TRBV7-2
j_gene: TRBJ1-2
abundance: few
CDR3aa: CASSFPGLGYGYTF
CDR3nt: TGTGCCAGCAGCTTCCCGGGTCTAGGCTATGGCTACACCTTC

d_gene: -
v_gene: TRBV5-1
j_gene: TRBJ1-1
abundance: few
CDR3aa: CASSLTAENTEAFF
CDR3nt: TGCGCCAGCAGCTTGACGGCGGAGAACACTGAAGCTTTCTTT

d_gene: TRBD2
v_gene: TRBV9
j_gene: TRBJ2-3
abundance: few
CDR3aa: CASSVDIAGSTDTQYF
CDR3nt: TGTGCCAGCAGCGTAGATATAGCGGGGAGCACAGATACGCAGTATTTT

d_gene: TRBD2
v_gene: TRBV15
j_gene: TRBJ2-1
abundance: -
CDR3aa: CATSRGMGLAGNEQFF
CDR3nt: TGTGCCACCAGCAGGGGAATGGGACTAGCGGGAAATGAGCAGTTCTTC

d_gene: -
v_gene: TRBV4-1
j_gene: TRBJ1-5
abundance: few
CDR3aa: CASSQDLGRRWGDQPQHF
CDR3nt: TGCGCCAGCAGCCAAGATCTCGGGCGACGCTGGGGCGATCAGCCCCAGCATTTT

d_gene: -
v_gene: TRBV19
j_gene: TRBJ1-5
abundance: few
CDR3aa: CASSITGWGNQPQHF
CDR3nt: TGTGCCAGTAGTATAACAGGGTGGGGCAATCAGCCCCAGCATTTT

d_gene: -
v_gene: TRBV6-6
j_gene: TRBJ2-1
abundance: -
CDR3aa: CASIPGGTNEQFF
CDR3nt: TGTGCCAGCATCCCAGGAGGAACCAATGAGCAGTTCTTC

d_gene: TRBD2
v_gene: TRBV5-8
j_gene: TRBJ2-1
abundance: -
CDR3aa: CASSLRLAGAGEQFF
CDR3nt: TGTGCCAGCAGCCTACGACTAGCGGGGGCGGGAGAGCAGTTCTTC

d_gene: -
v_gene: TRBV19
j_gene: TRBJ1-1
abundance: -
CDR3aa: CASRSEAFGNTEAFF
CDR3nt: TGTGCCAGTAGATCCGAGGCATTCGGGAACACTGAAGCTTTCTTT

d_gene: -
v_gene: TRBV14
j_gene: TRBJ2-7
abundance: few
CDR3aa: CASSQVSGAYEQYF
CDR3nt: TGTGCCAGCAGCCAAGTTTCGGGAGCCTACGAGCAGTACTTC

d_gene: -
v_gene: TRBV5-1
j_gene: TRBJ2-1
abundance: few
CDR3aa: CASSLQTTVNEQFF
CDR3nt: TGCGCCAGCAGCCTCCAGACTACGGTCAATGAGCAGTTCTTC

d_gene: TRBD1
v_gene: TRBV2
j_gene: TRBJ2-3
abundance: few
CDR3aa: CASSDDREDTQYF
CDR3nt: TGTGCCAGCAGCGATGACAGGGAAGATACGCAGTATTTT

d_gene: TRBD2
v_gene: TRBV5-4
j_gene: TRBJ2-3
abundance: few
CDR3aa: CASSLGLAGRTDTQYF
CDR3nt: TGTGCCAGCAGCTTAGGACTAGCGGGGCGCACAGATACGCAGTATTTT

d_gene: TRBD1
v_gene: TRBV7-9
j_gene: TRBJ2-1
abundance: few
CDR3aa: CASSSGGLHNEQFF
CDR3nt: TGTGCCAGCAGCTCAGGGGGCTTACACAATGAGCAGTTCTTC

d_gene: -
v_gene: TRBV30
j_gene: TRBJ2-5
abundance: -
CDR3aa: CAWRPPQGTQYF
CDR3nt: TGTGCCTGGAGACCGCCTCAGGGGACCCAGTACTTC

d_gene: -
v_gene: TRBV9
j_gene: TRBJ2-4
abundance: -
CDR3aa: CASSGGVLENIQYF
CDR3nt: TGTGCCAGCAGCGGGGGGGTGCTGGAAAACATTCAGTACTTC